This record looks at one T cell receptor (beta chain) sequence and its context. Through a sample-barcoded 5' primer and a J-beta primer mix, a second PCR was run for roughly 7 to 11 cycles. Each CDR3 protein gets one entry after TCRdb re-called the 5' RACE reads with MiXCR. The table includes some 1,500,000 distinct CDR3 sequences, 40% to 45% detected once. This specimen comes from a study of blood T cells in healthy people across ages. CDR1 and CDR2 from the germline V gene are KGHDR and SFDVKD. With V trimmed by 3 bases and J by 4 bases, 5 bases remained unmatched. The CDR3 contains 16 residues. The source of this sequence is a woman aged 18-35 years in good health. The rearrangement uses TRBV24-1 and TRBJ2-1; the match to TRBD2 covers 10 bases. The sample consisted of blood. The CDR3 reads CATSDPGTSAYNEQFF. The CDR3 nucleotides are TGTGCCACCAGTGATCCCGGGACTAGCGCTTACAATGAGCAGTTCTTC.